These T cell receptor beta chains were read from a single sample in a study of response to subunit inactivated influenza vaccine. TCRdb analysed the RT-PCR reads with MiXCR anew, one entry per CDR3 protein. In the table there are 500,000 to 550,000 distinct CDR3 sequences, around 25% of which are singletons. Separately, the same data were catalogued under a study of T cells expressing NK-cell markers.

Sequenced here: CD4+ T cells sorted from PBMCs, sampled roughly 13 days after vaccination. The receptors come from a man aged 45 to 65 who received an inactivated influenza vaccine. Each CDR3 is given without its conserved first and last residue.

13 TRBJ2-7 TRBV4-2 ASSQSSGVNYEQY
17 TRBJ2-3 TRBV4-1 ASSHRLAGGRISTDTQY
13 TRBJ2-4 TRBV6-5 ASSYPQGNKNIQY
13 TRBJ1-2 TRBV5-1 ASSLSRDSNYGYT
16 TRBJ2-3 TRBV18 ASSPTPGQGAGTDTQY
15 TRBJ2-2 TRBV5-1 ASSLASGITHTGELF
14 TRBJ2-1 TRBV18 ASSPPRRMRNNEQF
14 TRBJ2-7 TRBV2 ASSEGTSGSWDEQY
13 TRBJ2-7 TRBV6-2/TRBV6-3 ASSRDRFIPYEQY
12 TRBJ1-5 TRBV6-1 ASSGQGSNQPQH
13 TRBJ2-7 TRBV18 ASSPTDRVSYEQY
14 TRBJ2-7 TRBV6-5 ASSYPTGTGPREQY
13 TRBJ2-7 TRBV3-1 ASSRALASTYEQY
11 TRBJ1-5 TRBV20-1 SAPGSLEQPQH
16 TRBJ2-1 TRBV12-3/TRBV12-4 ASSAGLAGARSYNEQF
15 TRBJ2-4 TRBV10-3 AISVGGAGQAKNIQY
11 TRBJ1-3 TRBV12-3/TRBV12-4 ASSRDGGNTIY
12 TRBJ2-7 TRBV6-2/TRBV6-3 ASSWGLHTYEQY
12 TRBJ2-3 TRBV20-1 SVRDGILWDTQY
15 TRBJ2-2 TRBV7-7 ASSLGGGALWTGELF
14 TRBJ2-5 TRBV7-3 ASSLVAGVSLETQY
13 TRBJ2-1 TRBV20-1 SARDFVRRPNEQF
13 TRBJ2-2 TRBV7-2 ASSPLGGSYGELF
10 TRBJ2-3 TRBV10-2 ASSDSLDTQY
10 TRBJ2-5 TRBV7-9 ASSQDLGAQY
16 TRBJ2-3 TRBV6-5 ASSYSGWTSGNTDTQY
14 TRBJ2-6 TRBV7-9 ASSYTGGTGANVLT
11 TRBJ1-2 TRBV20-1 SAPQTGPTGYT
12 TRBJ2-6 TRBV12-3/TRBV12-4 ASRGASGANVLT
13 TRBJ1-1 TRBV20-1 SASGARYRGTEAF
14 TRBJ2-7 TRBV5-6 ASSVGLAGVPYEQY
9 TRBJ2-5 TRBV10-3 AIGFGETQY
14 TRBJ2-1 TRBV6-2/TRBV6-3 ASSYSGQGFYNEQF
12 TRBJ2-1 TRBV5-1 ASSLFQKNNEQF
11 TRBJ1-1 TRBV12-3/TRBV12-4 ASSSQGWTEAF
11 TRBJ1-1 TRBV6-2/TRBV6-3 ASNISKNTEAF
10 TRBJ1-2 TRBV3-1 ASSQVSGGYH
12 TRBJ2-5 TRBV7-2 ASSLGRLQETQY
12 TRBJ1-2 TRBV11-2 ASSFETGAYGYT
12 TRBJ2-3 TRBV20-1 SADRADQGDTQY
10 TRBJ2-1 TRBV20-1 SASKGGWEQF
12 TRBJ1-3 TRBV6-5 ASSYQGAGNTIY
14 TRBJ2-7 TRBV7-9 ASSYPPRQSSYEQY
14 TRBJ2-5 TRBV4-1 ASSHYSGGAAETQY
13 TRBJ2-7 TRBV18 ASSPLQAGSYEQY
13 TRBJ2-1 TRBV6-1 ASSRSGRSYNEQF
12 TRBJ1-5 TRBV2 ASSEWGADQPQH
10 TRBJ2-5 TRBV6-5 ASSYSGQTQY
13 TRBJ2-3 TRBV7-2 ASSLSRRGGDTQY
14 TRBJ1-2 TRBV28 ASSLWGTGGVDGYT
11 TRBJ2-5 TRBV25-1 ASSEKGAGTQY
11 TRBJ2-1 TRBV10-1 ASSETRYNEQF
11 TRBJ1-1 TRBV10-3 AISDTLDTEAF
11 TRBJ1-1 TRBV3-1 ASREMVALKLS
16 TRBJ2-2 TRBV11-2 ASSTRTSGGALGGELF
13 TRBJ2-2 TRBV4-1 ASSQAGHYTGELF
12 TRBJ1-2 TRBV5-1 ASSWGTGEGGYT
15 TRBJ1-6 TRBV5-1 ASSFVITGTENSPLH
15 TRBJ2-3 TRBV7-2 ASSTGLAGAGTDTQY